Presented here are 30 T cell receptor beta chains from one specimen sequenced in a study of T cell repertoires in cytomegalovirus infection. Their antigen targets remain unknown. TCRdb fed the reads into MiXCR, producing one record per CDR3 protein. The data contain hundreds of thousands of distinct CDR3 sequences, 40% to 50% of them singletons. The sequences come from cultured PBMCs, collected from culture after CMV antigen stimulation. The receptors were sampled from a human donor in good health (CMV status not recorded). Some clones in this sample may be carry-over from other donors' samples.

The CDR3 sequence is CASSVDLLNTEAFF. The CDR3 coding sequence is TGTGCCAGCAGCGTAGATTTACTGAACACTGAAGCTTTCTTT. The rearrangement links TRBV9 to TRBJ1-1; D uncertain. The CDR3 is 14 amino acids. V was trimmed by 0 bases and J by 0 bases, leaving 6 bases between them. Germline loops: CDR1 SGDLS, CDR2 YYNGEE.

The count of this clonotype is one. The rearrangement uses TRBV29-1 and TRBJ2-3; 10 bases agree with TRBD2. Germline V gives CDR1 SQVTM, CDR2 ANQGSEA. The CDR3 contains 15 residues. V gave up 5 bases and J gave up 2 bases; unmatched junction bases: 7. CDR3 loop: CSVFTGTSATDTQYF. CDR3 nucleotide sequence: TGCAGCGTTTTTACCGGGACTAGCGCCACAGATACGCAGTATTTT.

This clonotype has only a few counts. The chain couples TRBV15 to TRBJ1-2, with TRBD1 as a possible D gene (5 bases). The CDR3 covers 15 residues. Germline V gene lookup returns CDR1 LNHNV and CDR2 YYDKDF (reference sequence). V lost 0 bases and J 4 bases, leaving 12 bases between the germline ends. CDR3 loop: CATSRDGRRVYGYTF. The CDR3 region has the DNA TGTGCCACCAGCAGAGATGGTCGCAGGGTCTATGGCTACACCTTC.

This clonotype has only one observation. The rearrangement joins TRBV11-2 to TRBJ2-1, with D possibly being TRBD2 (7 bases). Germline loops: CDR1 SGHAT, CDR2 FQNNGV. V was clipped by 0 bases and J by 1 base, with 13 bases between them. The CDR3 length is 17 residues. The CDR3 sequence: CASSLDRGGLSYNEQFF. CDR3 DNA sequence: TGTGCCAGCAGCTTAGATCGCGGGGGCCTTTCCTACAATGAGCAGTTCTTC.

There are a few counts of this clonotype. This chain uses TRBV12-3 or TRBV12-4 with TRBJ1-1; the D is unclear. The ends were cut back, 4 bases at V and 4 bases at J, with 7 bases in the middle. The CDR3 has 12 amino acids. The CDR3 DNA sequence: TGTGCCAGCAGTTCAGGAGTCACTGAAGCTTTCTTT. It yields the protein CASSSGVTEAFF.

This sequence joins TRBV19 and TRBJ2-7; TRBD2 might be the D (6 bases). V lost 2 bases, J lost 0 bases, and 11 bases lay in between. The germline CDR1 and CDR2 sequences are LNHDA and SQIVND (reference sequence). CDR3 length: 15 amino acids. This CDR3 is CASSIPGTPSYEQYF. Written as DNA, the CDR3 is TGTGCCAGTAGTATACCAGGGACTCCCTCCTACGAGCAGTACTTC. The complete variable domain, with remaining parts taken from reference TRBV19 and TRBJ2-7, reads DGGITQSPKYLFRKEGQNVTLSCEQNLNHDAMYWYRQDPGQGLRLIYYSQIVNDFQKGDIAEGYSVSREKKESFPLTVTSAQKNPTAFYLCASSIPGTPSYEQYFGPGTRLTVT.

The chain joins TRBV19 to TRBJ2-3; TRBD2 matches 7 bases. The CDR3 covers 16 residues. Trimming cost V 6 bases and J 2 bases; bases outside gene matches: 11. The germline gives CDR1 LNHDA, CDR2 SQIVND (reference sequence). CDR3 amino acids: CASSRSGVGSTDTQYF. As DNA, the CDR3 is TGTGCCAGTAGCCGGAGCGGGGTCGGCTCCACAGATACGCAGTATTTT.

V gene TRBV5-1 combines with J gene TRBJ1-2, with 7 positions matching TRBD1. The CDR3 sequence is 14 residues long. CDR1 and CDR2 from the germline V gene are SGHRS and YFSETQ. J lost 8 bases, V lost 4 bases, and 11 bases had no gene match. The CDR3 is CASSPWDRDSGYTF. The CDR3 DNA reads TGCGCCAGCAGCCCTTGGGACAGAGATTCAGGCTACACCTTC.

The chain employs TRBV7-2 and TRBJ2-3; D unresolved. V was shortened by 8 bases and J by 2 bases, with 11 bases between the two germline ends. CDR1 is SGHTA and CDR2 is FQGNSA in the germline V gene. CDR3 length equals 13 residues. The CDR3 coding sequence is TGTGCCAGCGGTAACACCTACACAGATACGCAGTATTTT. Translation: CASGNTYTDTQYF.

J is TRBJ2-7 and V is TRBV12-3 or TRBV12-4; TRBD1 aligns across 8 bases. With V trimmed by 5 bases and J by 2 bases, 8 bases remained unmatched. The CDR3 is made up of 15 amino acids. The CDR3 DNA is TGTGCCAGCAGTCCTCGGACAGGGAACCCCTACGAGCAGTACTTC. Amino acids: CASSPRTGNPYEQYF.

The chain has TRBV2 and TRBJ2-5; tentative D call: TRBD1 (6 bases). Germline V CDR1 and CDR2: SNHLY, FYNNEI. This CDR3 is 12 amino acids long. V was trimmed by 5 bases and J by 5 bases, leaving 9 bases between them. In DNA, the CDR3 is TGTGCCAGCAGTCAGGGGACGGAGACCCAGTACTTC. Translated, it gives CASSQGTETQYF.

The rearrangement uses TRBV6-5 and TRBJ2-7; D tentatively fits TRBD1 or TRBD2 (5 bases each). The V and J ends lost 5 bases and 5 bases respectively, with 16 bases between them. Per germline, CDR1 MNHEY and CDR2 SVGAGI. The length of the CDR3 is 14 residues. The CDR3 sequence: CASSTPGGINEQYF. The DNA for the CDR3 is TGTGCCAGCAGTACCCCTGGGGGTATCAACGAGCAGTACTTC.

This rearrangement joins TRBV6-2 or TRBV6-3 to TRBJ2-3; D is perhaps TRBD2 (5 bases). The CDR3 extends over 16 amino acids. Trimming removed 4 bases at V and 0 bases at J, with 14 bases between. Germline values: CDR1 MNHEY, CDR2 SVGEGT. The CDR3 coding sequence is TGTGCCAGCAGTTCCCCGTCCAGCGGTAGCACAGATACGCAGTATTTT. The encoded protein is CASSSPSSGSTDTQYF.

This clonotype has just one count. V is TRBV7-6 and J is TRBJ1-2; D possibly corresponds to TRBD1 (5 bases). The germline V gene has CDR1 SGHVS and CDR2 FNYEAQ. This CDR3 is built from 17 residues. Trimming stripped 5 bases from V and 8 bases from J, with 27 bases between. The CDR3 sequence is CASSPRPGLAPLGGYTF. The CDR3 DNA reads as TGTGCCAGCAGCCCTCGCCCGGGACTAGCCCCCCTGGGGGGCTACACCTTC.

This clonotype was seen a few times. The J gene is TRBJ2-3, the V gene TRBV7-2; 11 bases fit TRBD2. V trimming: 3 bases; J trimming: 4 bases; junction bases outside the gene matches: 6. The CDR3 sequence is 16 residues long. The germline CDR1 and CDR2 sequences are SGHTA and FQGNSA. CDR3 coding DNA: TGTGCCAGCAGCTTTACTAGCGGGAGTCCCCCAGATACGCAGTATTTT. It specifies CASSFTSGSPPDTQYF.

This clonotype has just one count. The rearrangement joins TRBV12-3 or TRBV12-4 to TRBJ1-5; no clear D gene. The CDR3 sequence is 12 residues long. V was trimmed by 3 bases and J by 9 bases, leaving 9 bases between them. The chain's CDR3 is CASSFGELPQHF. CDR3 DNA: TGTGCCAGCAGTTTTGGGGAGCTGCCCCAGCATTTT.

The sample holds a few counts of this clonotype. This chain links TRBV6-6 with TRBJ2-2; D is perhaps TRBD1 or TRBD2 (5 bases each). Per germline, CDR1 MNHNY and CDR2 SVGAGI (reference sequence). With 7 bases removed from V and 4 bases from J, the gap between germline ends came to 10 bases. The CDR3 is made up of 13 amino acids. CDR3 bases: TGTGCCAGCACCCAGAGGGGCACCGGGGAGCTGTTTTTT. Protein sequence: CASTQRGTGELFF.

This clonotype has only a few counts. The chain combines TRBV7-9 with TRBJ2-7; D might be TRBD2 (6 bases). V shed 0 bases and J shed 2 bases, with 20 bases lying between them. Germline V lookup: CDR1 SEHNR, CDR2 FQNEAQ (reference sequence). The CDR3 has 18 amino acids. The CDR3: CASSLASISGGNPYEQYF. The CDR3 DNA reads TGTGCCAGCAGCTTAGCGTCAATCTCGGGCGGGAACCCCTACGAGCAGTACTTC.

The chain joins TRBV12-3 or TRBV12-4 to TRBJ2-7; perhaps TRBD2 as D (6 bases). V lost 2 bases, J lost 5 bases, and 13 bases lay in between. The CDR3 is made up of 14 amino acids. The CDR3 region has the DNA TGTGCCAGCAGTTTAACGCCGGGACTTAACGAGCAGTACTTC. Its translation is CASSLTPGLNEQYF.

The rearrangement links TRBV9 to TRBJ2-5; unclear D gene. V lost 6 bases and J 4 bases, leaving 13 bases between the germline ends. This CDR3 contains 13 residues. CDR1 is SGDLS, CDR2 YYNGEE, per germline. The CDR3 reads CASNPTPSETQYF. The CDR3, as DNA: TGTGCCAGCAACCCGACTCCTTCAGAGACCCAGTACTTC.

The DNA of the CDR3 is TGTGCCAGCAGCCTGTGGCGGTACGAGCAGTACTTC. Amino acids: CASSLWRYEQYF. V is TRBV5-6 and J is TRBJ2-7; D unclear. Deletions cut 4 bases from V and 4 bases from J, with 9 bases between. The CDR3 is 12 residues long. The germline V gene encodes CDR1 SGHDT and CDR2 YYEEEE.

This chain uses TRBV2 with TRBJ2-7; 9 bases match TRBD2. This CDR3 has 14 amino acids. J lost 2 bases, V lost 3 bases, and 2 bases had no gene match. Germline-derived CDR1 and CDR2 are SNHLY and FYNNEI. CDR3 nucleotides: TGTGCCAGCAGTGAGGAGCGGGGGGCCTACGAGCAGTACTTC. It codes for CASSEERGAYEQYF.

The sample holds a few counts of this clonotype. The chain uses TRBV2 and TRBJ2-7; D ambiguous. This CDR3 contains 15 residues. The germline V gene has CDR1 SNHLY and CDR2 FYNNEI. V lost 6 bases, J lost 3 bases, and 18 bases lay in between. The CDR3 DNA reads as TGTGCCAGCAGGGCTACCGGGCTCGCCTACTACGAGCAGTACTTC. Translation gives CASRATGLAYYEQYF.

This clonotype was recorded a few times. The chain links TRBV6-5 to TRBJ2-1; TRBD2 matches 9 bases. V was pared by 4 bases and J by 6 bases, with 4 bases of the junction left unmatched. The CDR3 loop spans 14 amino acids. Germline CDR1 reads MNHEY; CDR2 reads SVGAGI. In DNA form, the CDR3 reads TGTGCCAGCAGTTCAGCGGGAGGTCCCAATGAGCAGTTCTTC. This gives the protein CASSSAGGPNEQFF.

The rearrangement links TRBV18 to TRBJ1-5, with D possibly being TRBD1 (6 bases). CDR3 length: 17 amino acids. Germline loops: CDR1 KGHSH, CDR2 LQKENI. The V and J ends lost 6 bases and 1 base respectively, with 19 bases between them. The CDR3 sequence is CASSQESGTLSNQPQHF. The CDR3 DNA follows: TGTGCCAGCTCGCAAGAATCCGGGACACTAAGCAATCAGCCCCAGCATTTT.

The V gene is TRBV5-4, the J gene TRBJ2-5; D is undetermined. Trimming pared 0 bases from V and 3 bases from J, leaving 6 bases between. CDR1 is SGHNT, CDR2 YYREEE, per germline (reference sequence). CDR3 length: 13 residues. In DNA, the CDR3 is TGTGCCAGCAGCTTGGTCTTTGAAGAGACCCAGTACTTC. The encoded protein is CASSLVFEETQYF.

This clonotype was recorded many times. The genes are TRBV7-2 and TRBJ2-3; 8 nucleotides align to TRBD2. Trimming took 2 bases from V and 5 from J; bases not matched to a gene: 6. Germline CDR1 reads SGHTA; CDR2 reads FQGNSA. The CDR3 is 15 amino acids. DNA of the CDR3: TGTGCCAGCAGCTTACTAGCGGGCGTTGGAGATACGCAGTATTTT. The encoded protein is CASSLLAGVGDTQYF.

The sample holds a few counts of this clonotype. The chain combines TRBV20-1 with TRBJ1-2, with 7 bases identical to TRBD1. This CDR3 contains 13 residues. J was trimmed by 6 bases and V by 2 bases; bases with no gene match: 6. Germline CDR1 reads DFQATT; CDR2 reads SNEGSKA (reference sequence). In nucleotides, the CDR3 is TGCAGTGCTAGAACAGGGGATCTGCATGGCTACACCTTC. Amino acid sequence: CSARTGDLHGYTF.

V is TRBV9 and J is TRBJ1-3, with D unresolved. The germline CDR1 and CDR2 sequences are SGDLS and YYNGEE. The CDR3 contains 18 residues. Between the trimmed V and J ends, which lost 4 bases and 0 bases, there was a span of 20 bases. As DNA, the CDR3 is TGTGCCAGCAGCCCTCGGGCGGAGGGTTTCAGCTCTGGAAACACCATATATTTT. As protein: CASSPRAEGFSSGNTIYF.

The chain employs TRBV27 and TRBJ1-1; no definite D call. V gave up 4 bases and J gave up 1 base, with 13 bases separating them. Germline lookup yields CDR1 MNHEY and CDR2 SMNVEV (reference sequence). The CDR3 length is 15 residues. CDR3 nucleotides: TGTGCCAGCAGTTCGCTCGACATGGCGAACACTGAAGCTTTCTTT. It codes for CASSSLDMANTEAFF.